This T cell receptor (beta chain) was profiled in a study of T cell responses to AZD1222 COVID-19 vaccine. Study observations and caveats: There were vaccine-associated CD4 TCRs across spike, dominant at 160-218 and 743-854. After the peak T cell response, and only then, were repertoires sampled. Among spike-specific TCRs, nearly half reportedly target unmutated variant regions.

TCRdb's copy holds only in-frame clones and misses some; the assay was immunoSEQ multiplex PCR. The table includes some 110,000 clones, around 90% detected once. As regards this clone: Its target is unknown.

Germline values: CDR1 SNHLY, CDR2 FYNNEI. V lost 2 bases, J lost 1 base, and 12 bases lay in between. The CDR3 is 16 amino acids. The TCR was taken from an adult in good health. Specimen: peripheral blood, collected on day 0 of AZD1222 vaccination. The V call is TRBV2, the J call TRBJ1-5, with D maybe TRBD1 (6 bases). The CDR3 region is CASSEWGAASNQPQHF. CDR3 coding DNA: TGTGCCAGCAGTGAATGGGGGGCCGCGAGCAATCAGCCCCAGCATTTT.